This TCR beta chain was documented in a study of cytomegalovirus exposure and HLA in healthy donors. Produced via immunoSEQ multiplex PCR; TCRdb's table is partial and in-frame only. Here the sample spans 130,000 to 150,000 clones, approximately 86% being singletons. Germline lookup yields CDR1 SGHRS and CDR2 YFSETQ. The CDR3 has 15 amino acids. J was trimmed by 1 base and V by 4 bases; bases with no gene match: 2. This TCR derives from a man aged 18 to 30 in good health and CMV-seropositive. This chain uses TRBV5-1 with TRBJ2-3, with 11 bases that match TRBD2. Sample: PBMCs. In nucleotides, the CDR3 is TGCGCCAGCAGCCAGACTAGCGGGGGCACAGATACGCAGTATTTT. Its protein is CASSQTSGGTDTQYF.